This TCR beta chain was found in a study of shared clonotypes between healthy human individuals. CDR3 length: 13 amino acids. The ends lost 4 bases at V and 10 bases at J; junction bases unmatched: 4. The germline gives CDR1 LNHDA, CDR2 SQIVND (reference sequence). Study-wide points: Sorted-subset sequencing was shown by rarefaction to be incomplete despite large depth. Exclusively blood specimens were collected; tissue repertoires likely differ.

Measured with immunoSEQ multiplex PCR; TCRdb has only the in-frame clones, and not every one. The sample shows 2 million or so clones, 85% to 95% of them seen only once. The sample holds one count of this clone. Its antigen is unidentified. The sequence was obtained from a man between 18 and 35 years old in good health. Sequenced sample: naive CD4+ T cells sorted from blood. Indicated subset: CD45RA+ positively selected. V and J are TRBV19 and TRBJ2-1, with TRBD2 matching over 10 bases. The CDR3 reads CASSTEREGEQFF. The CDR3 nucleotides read TGTGCCAGTAGTACCGAGCGGGAGGGCGAGCAGTTCTTC.